The 25 T cell receptor beta chains below were found in one sample sequenced in a study of cytotoxic CD8 clonotypes in ibrutinib-treated CLL. Generated by immunoSEQ multiplex PCR, the TCRdb table keeps only in-frame clones and is missing some. This sample has more than 200,000 clones, with under 80% found just once. The material was PBMCs, obtained after 24 months of ibrutinib treatment. The receptors were gathered from a human donor with chronic lymphocytic leukemia.

This sequence joins TRBV30 and TRBJ1-1; possibly TRBD1 for D (6 bases). The CDR3 consists of 14 residues. V was cut by 0 bases and J by 1 base, with 9 bases left in between. Germline V gene sequence: CDR1 GTSNPN, CDR2 SVGIG (reference sequence). The CDR3 sequence: CAWSVGTRNTEAFF. CDR3 coding DNA: TGTGCCTGGAGTGTAGGGACAAGGAACACTGAAGCTTTCTTT.

This clone was counted between two and nine times. V and J are TRBV7-3 and TRBJ2-1, with TRBD1 matching 7 bases. The V gene's germline CDR1 is SGHTA and CDR2 FQGTGA. CDR3 length: 14 amino acids. J lost 5 bases, V lost 3 bases, and 4 bases had no gene match. The DNA for the CDR3 is TGTGCCAGCAGCTTGGGGACAGTTAACAATGAGCAGTTCTTC. It specifies CASSLGTVNNEQFF.

V usage is TRBV9 and J usage is TRBJ2-7; D is uncertain. The CDR3 length is 14 residues. The germline V and J ends were trimmed by 4 bases and 3 bases, with 14 bases remaining between them. Germline V lookup: CDR1 SGDLS, CDR2 YYNGEE. CDR3 nucleotides: TGTGCCAGCAGCTCAGATCCGGACCGCTACGAGCAGTACTTC. This encodes CASSSDPDRYEQYF. Based on the CDR3 plus reference TRBV9 and TRBJ2-7, the full variable domain is DSGVTQTPKHLITATGQRVTLRCSPRSGDLSVYWYQQSLDQGLQFLIQYYNGEERAKGNILERFSAQQFPDLHSELNLSSLELGDSALYFCASSSDPDRYEQYFGPGTRLTVT.

Concerning this clone itself: Other DNA sequences in the same sample also yield this CDR3. V is TRBV28 and J is TRBJ2-7, with D hard to call. Germline-derived CDR1 and CDR2 are MDHEN and SYDVKM. The ends were cut back, 2 bases at V and 4 bases at J, with 6 bases in the middle. CDR3 length equals 12 residues. Written as DNA, the CDR3 is TGTGCCAGCAGTTTACTCGGTTACGAGCAGTACTTC. Translation gives CASSLLGYEQYF.

This chain joins TRBV7-9 and TRBJ2-6, with no clear D. From germline, CDR1 is SEHNR and CDR2 FQNEAQ (reference sequence). The V end was cut by 2 bases, the J end by 0 bases, with 11 bases between. The CDR3 has 17 amino acids. The CDR3, as DNA: TGTGCCAGCAGCTTAATGGCATCCCCCTCTGGGGCCAACGTCCTGACTTTC. The encoded protein is CASSLMASPSGANVLTF.

This chain uses TRBV5-5 with TRBJ1-2; TRBD1 is a possible D gene (5 bases). CDR1 and CDR2 (germline): SGHKS, YYEKEE (reference sequence). This CDR3 is 14 amino acids long. V was pared by 0 bases and J by 5 bases, with 11 bases between. The CDR3 sequence is CASSLEAAGYGYTF. The CDR3 DNA sequence: TGTGCCAGCAGCTTGGAAGCGGCAGGGTATGGCTACACCTTC.

The chain uses TRBV9 and TRBJ2-2; D is possibly TRBD1 or TRBD2 (5 bases each). The V gene's germline CDR1 is SGDLS and CDR2 YYNGEE. V was clipped by 1 base and J by 2 bases, with 12 bases between them. The CDR3 is made up of 16 amino acids. The CDR3 here is CASSVNLGGNTGELFF. The CDR3 DNA reads TGTGCCAGCAGCGTAAACCTTGGGGGAAACACCGGGGAGCTGTTTTTT.

V is TRBV4-3 and J is TRBJ1-5, with no clear D. The CDR3 runs 15 residues. The V gene lost 1 base and the J gene lost 1 base, with 8 bases spanning the gap. CDR1 and CDR2 (germline): LGHNA, YSLEER. CDR3 DNA sequence: TGCGCCAGCAGCCAAGTGGCAGGAAGCAATCAGCCCCAGCATTTT. It specifies CASSQVAGSNQPQHF.

As to this clone: An end of the junction does not agree with germline; a read error may underlie this. V usage is TRBV7-7 and J usage is TRBJ2-3; TRBD2 agrees at 8 bases. Germline V gives CDR1 SSHAT, CDR2 FNYEAQ (reference sequence). The CDR3 sequence is 14 residues long. Written as DNA, the CDR3 is TGTGCTAGCAGCCCGGGACTAGACACAGATACGCAGTATTTT. This translates into CASSPGLDTDTQYF.

This clone has just a few counts. The chain couples TRBV5-1 to TRBJ2-7, with 9 bases that match TRBD2. The CDR3 spans 14 residues. V gave up 3 bases and J gave up 4 bases; unmatched junction bases: 5. Germline-derived CDR1 and CDR2 are SGHRS and YFSETQ. CDR3 residues: CASSWAGGPYEQYF. Here the CDR3 DNA reads TGCGCCAGCAGCTGGGCGGGAGGGCCATACGAGCAGTACTTC.

This rearrangement joins TRBV7-8 to TRBJ2-3; D not certain. Trimming took off 6 bases at V and 0 bases at J, with 16 bases between the two ends. The CDR3 loop spans 16 amino acids. The germline V gene encodes CDR1 SGHVS and CDR2 FQNEAQ. The CDR3 nucleotides read TGTGCCAGCAGTTCAGGTTCTCTCGGTAGCACAGATACGCAGTATTTT. Translating gives CASSSGSLGSTDTQYF.

The chain has TRBV28 and TRBJ2-7; D unresolved. Germline V CDR1 and CDR2: MDHEN, SYDVKM. The CDR3 is 13 residues long. Trimming removed 1 base from V and 3 bases from J, with 7 bases in between. CDR3 residues: CASSLYRSYEQYF. The CDR3 DNA is TGTGCCAGCAGTTTATATAGGAGCTACGAGCAGTACTTC.

The chain combines TRBV15 with TRBJ2-7, with TRBD2 as a possible D gene (6 bases). The CDR3 sequence is 16 residues long. V was clipped by 1 base and J by 2 bases, with 15 bases between them. The germline CDR1 and CDR2 sequences are LNHNV and YYDKDF (reference sequence). CDR3 protein: CATSRGFGTDTYEQYF. CDR3 nucleotide sequence: TGTGCCACCAGCAGAGGTTTTGGGACTGACACCTACGAGCAGTACTTC.

The chain recombines TRBV19 with TRBJ2-7; 7 nucleotides agree with TRBD1. Germline V gene data show CDR1 as LNHDA and CDR2 as SQIVND (reference sequence). The trim removed 5 bases at V and 4 bases at J, leaving 8 bases unmatched. This CDR3 has 14 amino acids. CDR3 loop: CASSPLDRRYEQYF. The CDR3 bases are TGTGCCAGTAGTCCCTTGGACAGGCGGTACGAGCAGTACTTC.

The chain is built from TRBV5-1 and TRBJ2-1; 10 nucleotides match TRBD2. Germline CDR1 and CDR2: SGHRS and YFSETQ. This CDR3 has 16 amino acids. After removal of 0 bases from V and 3 bases from J, the junction contained 3 bases not matched to a gene. The CDR3 is CASSLESSGSYNEQFF. Written as DNA, the CDR3 is TGCGCCAGCAGCTTGGAGTCTAGCGGGAGCTACAATGAGCAGTTCTTC.

J is TRBJ1-2 and V is TRBV28, with D unclear. Per germline, CDR1 MDHEN and CDR2 SYDVKM. Trimming left V 5 bases short and J 5 bases short, with 12 bases between. This CDR3 has 13 amino acids. DNA for the CDR3: TGTGCCAGCAGTCCTCGGACTCAATATGGCTACACCTTC. It specifies CASSPRTQYGYTF.

This chain uses TRBV6-1 with TRBJ2-2; 9 bases line up with TRBD2. The CDR3 loop spans 18 amino acids. CDR1 and CDR2 (germline): MNHNS, SASEGT. The J segment lost 7 bases and the V segment lost 3 bases, leaving 15 bases of the junction unmatched. DNA of the CDR3: TGTGCCAGCAGTGATACGGGGCTAGCGGGGCGCTGGGGCGGGGAGCTGTTTTTT. It codes for CASSDTGLAGRWGGELFF.

This chain joins TRBV10-2 and TRBJ2-7; D gene ambiguous. V shed 2 bases and J shed 3 bases, with 8 bases lying between them. Germline CDR1 is WSHSY and CDR2 is SAAADI. The CDR3 runs 13 residues. CDR3 coding DNA: TGCGCCAGCAGTGAGCCTAAGTACTACGAGCAGTACTTC. Translating gives CASSEPKYYEQYF.

This chain's CDR3 is CASSLPVGGNSPLHF. Here the CDR3 DNA reads TGTGCCAGCAGCTTACCCGTGGGAGGAAATTCACCCCTCCACTTT. The V gene is TRBV7-2, the J gene TRBJ1-6; D is uncertain. This CDR3 is built from 15 residues. In germline, CDR1 is SGHTA, CDR2 FQGNSA. Trimming stripped 2 bases from V and 7 bases from J, with 12 bases between.

The chain uses TRBV28 and TRBJ2-7; either TRBD1 or TRBD2 may fit D (6 bases each). The V end was cut by 6 bases, the J end by 4 bases, with 16 bases between. This CDR3 contains 14 residues. The germline V gene encodes CDR1 MDHEN and CDR2 SYDVKM. This chain's CDR3 is CASRTGTGVYEQYF. The CDR3 nucleotides read TGTGCCAGCAGGACAGGAACGGGAGTTTACGAGCAGTACTTC.

This chain connects TRBV7-6 to TRBJ2-6; 7 nucleotides agree with TRBD2. The CDR3 runs to 18 residues. Germline-derived CDR1 and CDR2 are SGHVS and FNYEAQ. The J segment lost 0 bases and the V segment lost 4 bases, leaving 9 bases of the junction unmatched. The CDR3 DNA reads as TGTGCCAGCAGCTCCACCGGGGGGTTCGGCTCTGGGGCCAACGTCCTGACTTTC. Translation gives CASSSTGGFGSGANVLTF.

The V gene is TRBV15, the J gene TRBJ2-1; D remains unclear. CDR1 is LNHNV, CDR2 YYDKDF, per germline (reference sequence). The CDR3 has 16 amino acids. V shed 3 bases and J shed 4 bases, with 16 bases lying between them. CDR3 in amino acids: CATSRISVMSYNEQFF. In DNA, the CDR3 is TGTGCCACCAGCAGGATTTCGGTTATGTCGTACAATGAGCAGTTCTTC.

Only one count was recorded for this clone. The V gene is TRBV18, the J gene TRBJ1-2; D gene ambiguous. Per the germline V gene, CDR1 is KGHSH and CDR2 is LQKENI. The CDR3 length is 13 residues. The V and J ends lost 0 bases and 7 bases respectively, with 9 bases between them. The CDR3 coding sequence is TGTGCCAGCTCACCACCGGTTCTTGGTGGCTACACCTTC. Encoded protein: CASSPPVLGGYTF.

This clone was observed a few times. V gene TRBV5-1 combines with J gene TRBJ2-1; TRBD2 matches 7 bases. V shed 2 bases, J shed 0 bases, and the junction held 5 bases outside the gene matches. Germline V gene lookup returns CDR1 SGHRS and CDR2 YFSETQ. The CDR3 loop spans 16 amino acids. The CDR3 reads CASSFAGGSSYNEQFF. The CDR3 DNA is TGCGCCAGCAGCTTTGCTGGCGGGAGCTCCTACAATGAGCAGTTCTTC. The whole variable domain, filled in from reference TRBV5-1 and TRBJ2-1, reads KAGVTQTPRYLIKTRGQQVTLSCSPISGHRSVSWYQQTPGQGLQFLFEYFSETQRNKGNFPGRFSGRQFSNSRSEMNVSTLELGDSALYLCASSFAGGSSYNEQFFGPGTRLTVL.

This chain joins TRBV5-6 and TRBJ2-7; TRBD1 might be the D (5 bases). The CDR3 has 11 residues. Between the trimmed V and J ends, which lost 3 bases and 7 bases, there was a span of 8 bases. Germline V lookup: CDR1 SGHDT, CDR2 YYEEEE. As DNA, the CDR3 is TGTGCCAGCAGCTCCTCAGGGGAGCAGTACTTC. Translated, it gives CASSSSGEQYF.